This T cell receptor (beta chain) is drawn from a study of CD8 T cells in ankylosing spondylitis. Overall study results and limits: Matched ankylosing spondylitis synovial fluid reportedly contained a significantly enriched population of disease-linked clones. Those disease-linked clones were CD8+; they were also relatively rare in peripheral blood. Past research had described some motif variants in reactive arthritis synovial fluid and blood.

As to this clonotype: As yet, its antigen is unknown.

The CDR3 runs 14 residues. The germline CDR1 and CDR2 sequences are LGHDT and YNNKEL (reference sequence). Trimming took off 1 base at V and 0 bases at J, with 7 bases between the two ends. Quantitative 5'-RACE was performed with molecular barcodes, and it yielded the TCR beta libraries. TCRdb recomputed calls from the 5' RACE reads with MiXCR, one row per CDR3 protein. The table lists about 250,000 distinct CDR3 sequences, about 30% of them singletons. This receptor was obtained from a male donor with ankylosing spondylitis or in good health (not recorded which). This sequence joins TRBV3-1 and TRBJ2-7, with D unclear. Sequencing used blood, either unsorted or a sorted T cell fraction (not recorded which). CDR3 residues: CASSQAEFSYEQYF. CDR3 DNA sequence: TGTGCCAGCAGCCAAGCAGAGTTCTCCTACGAGCAGTACTTC.